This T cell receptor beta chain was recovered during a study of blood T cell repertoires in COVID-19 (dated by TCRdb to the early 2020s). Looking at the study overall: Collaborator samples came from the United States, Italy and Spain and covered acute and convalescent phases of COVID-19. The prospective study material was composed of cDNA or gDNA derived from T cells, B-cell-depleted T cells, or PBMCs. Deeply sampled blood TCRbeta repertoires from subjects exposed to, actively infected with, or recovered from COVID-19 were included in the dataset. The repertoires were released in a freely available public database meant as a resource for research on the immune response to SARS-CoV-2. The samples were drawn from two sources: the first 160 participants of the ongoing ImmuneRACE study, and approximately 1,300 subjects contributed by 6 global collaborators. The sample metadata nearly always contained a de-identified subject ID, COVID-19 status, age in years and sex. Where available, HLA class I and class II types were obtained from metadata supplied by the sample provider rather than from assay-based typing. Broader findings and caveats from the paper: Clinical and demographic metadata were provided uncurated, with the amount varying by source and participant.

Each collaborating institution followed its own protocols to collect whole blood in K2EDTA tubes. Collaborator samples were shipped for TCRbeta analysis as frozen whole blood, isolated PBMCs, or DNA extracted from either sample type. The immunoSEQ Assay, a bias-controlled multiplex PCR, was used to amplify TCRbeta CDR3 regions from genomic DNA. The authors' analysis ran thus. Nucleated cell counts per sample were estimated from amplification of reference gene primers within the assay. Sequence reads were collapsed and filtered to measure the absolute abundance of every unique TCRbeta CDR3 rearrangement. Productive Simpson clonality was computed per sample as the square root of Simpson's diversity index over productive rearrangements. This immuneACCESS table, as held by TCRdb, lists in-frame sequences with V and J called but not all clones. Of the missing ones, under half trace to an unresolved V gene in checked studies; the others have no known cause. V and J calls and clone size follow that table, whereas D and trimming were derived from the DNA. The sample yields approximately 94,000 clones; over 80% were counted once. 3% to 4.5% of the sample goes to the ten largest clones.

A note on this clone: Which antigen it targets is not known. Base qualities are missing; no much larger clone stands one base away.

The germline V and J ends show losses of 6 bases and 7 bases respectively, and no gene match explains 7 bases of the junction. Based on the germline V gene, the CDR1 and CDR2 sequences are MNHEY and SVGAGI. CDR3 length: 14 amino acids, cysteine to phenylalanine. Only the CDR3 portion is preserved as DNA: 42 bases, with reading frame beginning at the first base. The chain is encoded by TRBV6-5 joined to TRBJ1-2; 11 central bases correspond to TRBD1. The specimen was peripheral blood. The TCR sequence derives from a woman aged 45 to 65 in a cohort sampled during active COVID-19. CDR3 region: CASSKGQGVGGYTF. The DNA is TGTGCCAGCAGCAAGGGACAGGGGGTAGGTGGCTACACCTTC.